Shown below are 26 T cell receptor beta chains from a single sample sequenced in a study of blood T cell repertoires in COVID-19. Profiled with immunoSEQ multiplex PCR; TCRdb holds only in-frame clones, not every one. The table shows 150,000 to 200,000 clones, with approximately 86% occurring only once. The sample was PBMCs or T cells enriched from blood (not recorded which). These receptors all come from a woman between 40 and 50 years old in a cohort exposed to, infected with or recovered from COVID-19 (not recorded which).

This clone has just one count. In nucleotides, the CDR3 is TGTGCCAGCTCAAGGCCCGGCGCAGGCAGGGGTATAGAGACCCAGTACTTC. Protein sequence: CASSRPGAGRGIETQYF. The V gene is TRBV18, the J gene TRBJ2-5; D may be TRBD1 (6 bases). The CDR3 extends over 17 amino acids. Germline V gene lookup returns CDR1 KGHSH and CDR2 LQKENI. Trimming left V 5 bases short and J 4 bases short, with 23 bases between.

V is TRBV5-6 and J is TRBJ2-7; weak D call: TRBD1 (5 bases). CDR1 SGHDT and CDR2 YYEEEE come from the germline V gene. V was trimmed by 3 bases and J by 2 bases, leaving 12 bases between them. This CDR3 region has 14 residues. The chain's CDR3 is CASSWGQGTYEQYF. Written as DNA, the CDR3 is TGTGCCAGCAGCTGGGGCCAGGGTACCTACGAGCAGTACTTC.

V usage is TRBV6-6 and J usage is TRBJ1-5, with D possibly matching TRBD1 (6 bases). Germline-derived CDR1 and CDR2 are MNHNY and SVGAGI (reference sequence). The V and J ends lost 5 bases and 7 bases respectively, with 24 bases between them. The CDR3 loop spans 17 amino acids. The CDR3 DNA reads TGTGCCAGCAGTCCATCCGGGACACCCACCAAAGGGCAGCCCCAGCATTTT. Translating gives CASSPSGTPTKGQPQHF.

The chain couples TRBV30 to TRBJ1-2; 7 positions match TRBD1. The germline V gene encodes CDR1 GTSNPN and CDR2 SVGIG (reference sequence). The CDR3 loop spans 11 amino acids. The junction had 0 bases not matched to a gene; V was cut back by 0 bases and J by 8 bases. CDR3: CAWSVQGGYTF. The DNA of the CDR3 is TGTGCCTGGAGTGTACAGGGGGGCTACACCTTC.

The chain combines TRBV27 with TRBJ1-1; D is undetermined. The CDR3 spans 15 residues. V was pared by 6 bases and J by 5 bases, with 19 bases between. Germline V gene lookup returns CDR1 MNHEY and CDR2 SMNVEV (reference sequence). The CDR3 region has the DNA TGTGCCAGCAGCCGGATGGTGGGGTTAGCGACTGAAGCTTTCTTT. Protein sequence: CASSRMVGLATEAFF.

The V call is TRBV7-2, the J call TRBJ2-1; TRBD2 matches at 8 bases. CDR3 size: 15 residues. Losses at the gene ends were 8 bases for V and 9 bases for J; bases not matched to a gene: 15. Germline V gene data show CDR1 as SGHTA and CDR2 as FQGNSA. The CDR3 protein is CASVQRGGRLSEQFF. The CDR3 DNA reads TGTGCCAGCGTCCAACGAGGCGGGAGGTTGAGTGAGCAGTTCTTC.

V is TRBV27 and J is TRBJ1-1; D not resolved. This CDR3 has 12 residues. Germline assignment: CDR1 MNHEY and CDR2 SMNVEV (reference sequence). Between the trimmed V and J ends, which lost 10 bases and 1 base, there was a span of 10 bases. CDR3 residues: CATMTGNTEAFF. Here the CDR3 DNA reads TGTGCCACCATGACGGGGAACACTGAAGCTTTCTTT.

The V and J genes are TRBV9 and TRBJ1-1; unclear D gene. The CDR3 consists of 17 residues. From germline, CDR1 is SGDLS and CDR2 YYNGEE. Trimming shortened V by 0 bases and J by 4 bases, and 19 bases separated the two germline ends. The CDR3 DNA reads TGTGCCAGCAGCGTAGCTGAGGGCCGCAGGTTTGGCACTGAAGCTTTCTTT. Translated: CASSVAEGRRFGTEAFF.

The CDR3 is CASSSPLGTAYYSNQPQHF. The CDR3 DNA reads as TGTGCCAGCAGCTCCCCTCTCGGGACAGCCTACTATAGCAATCAGCCCCAGCATTTT. This sequence joins TRBV7-7 and TRBJ1-5; 7 bases are a match to TRBD1. The CDR3 length is 19 residues. Per germline, CDR1 SSHAT and CDR2 FNYEAQ (reference sequence). V shed 4 bases and J 0 bases; nucleotides not matched to a gene: 15. The full variable domain, its missing parts supplied by reference TRBV7-7 and TRBJ1-5, is GAGVSQSPRYKVTKRGQDVTLRCDPISSHATLYWYQQALGQGPEFLTYFNYEAQPDKSGLPSDRFSAERPEGSISTLTIQRTEQRDSAMYRCASSSPLGTAYYSNQPQHFGDGTRLSIL.

This clone has just a few counts. Other DNA sequences within the sample encode an identical CDR3. The chain joins TRBV5-4 to TRBJ2-7; the match to TRBD1 covers 9 bases. Germline V CDR1 and CDR2: SGHNT, YYREEE (reference sequence). With V trimmed by 4 bases and J by 0 bases, 2 bases remained unmatched. The CDR3 runs to 14 residues. CDR3 sequence: CASSLGQGSYEQYF. The CDR3, as DNA: TGTGCCAGCAGCCTGGGACAGGGCTCCTACGAGCAGTACTTC.

The V call is TRBV19, the J call TRBJ1-5, with D hard to call. From germline, CDR1 is LNHDA and CDR2 SQIVND (reference sequence). V lost 8 bases to trimming and J lost 9 bases, with 17 bases between them. CDR3 length: 13 amino acids. CDR3 residues: CASSWESGRPQHF. The CDR3 nucleotides read TGTGCCAGTTCTTGGGAGTCCGGACGGCCCCAGCATTTT.

The chain is built from TRBV27 and TRBJ2-1, with TRBD2 identical over 8 bases. Germline CDR1 and CDR2: MNHEY and SMNVEV (reference sequence). V lost 6 bases to trimming and J lost 9 bases; unmatched junction nucleotides: 10. The CDR3 consists of 14 residues. CDR3 region: CASRQPGLGSEQFF. CDR3 DNA: TGTGCCAGCAGACAACCGGGACTAGGTAGTGAGCAGTTCTTC.

This rearrangement joins TRBV2 to TRBJ1-2, with 7 bases that match TRBD1. CDR1 SNHLY and CDR2 FYNNEI come from the germline V gene. V was pared by 6 bases and J by 2 bases, with 3 bases of the junction left unmatched. The CDR3 covers 13 residues. CDR3 nucleotides: TGTGCCAGCAGACCGGGACAGAACTATGGCTACACCTTC. Residues: CASRPGQNYGYTF.

The chain employs TRBV24-1 and TRBJ2-5; TRBD1 matches at 9 bases. Unmatched junction bases numbered 6, after V lost 3 bases and J lost 5 bases. Germline-derived CDR1 and CDR2 are KGHDR and SFDVKD. The CDR3 is 15 residues long. In DNA, the CDR3 is TGTGCCACCAGTGATGGGACAGGGACTGGGGAGACCCAGTACTTC. Its protein product is CATSDGTGTGETQYF.

The chain uses TRBV27 and TRBJ1-2, with D unclear. CDR1 is MNHEY, CDR2 SMNVEV, per germline (reference sequence). Trimming took off 5 bases at V and 4 bases at J, with 11 bases between the two ends. This CDR3 region has 13 residues. The CDR3 protein is CASSPGQTYGYTF. The CDR3 bases are TGTGCCAGCAGTCCCGGTCAAACCTATGGCTACACCTTC.

The CDR3 loop reads CASSQQSLAGVSDTQYF. In nucleotides, the CDR3 is TGCGCCAGCAGCCAACAGTCGCTAGCGGGAGTATCAGATACGCAGTATTTT. The chain recombines TRBV4-3 with TRBJ2-3; 10 nucleotides line up with TRBD2. Germline V gene data show CDR1 as LGHNA and CDR2 as YSLEER. V was clipped by 2 bases and J by 4 bases; unmatched bases: 9. CDR3 length: 17 amino acids.

V usage is TRBV5-1 and J usage is TRBJ1-1; 8 bases are a match to TRBD1. Germline CDR1 and CDR2: SGHRS and YFSETQ. The CDR3 length is 14 residues. V dropped 4 bases and J dropped 6; count of bases not matched to a gene: 8. The CDR3 DNA reads as TGCGCCAGCAGCCTAGGACAGGGTCATGCTGAAGCTTTCTTT. It yields the protein CASSLGQGHAEAFF. Complete variable domain (other parts from reference TRBV5-1 and TRBJ1-1): KAGVTQTPRYLIKTRGQQVTLSCSPISGHRSVSWYQQTPGQGLQFLFEYFSETQRNKGNFPGRFSGRQFSNSRSEMNVSTLELGDSALYLCASSLGQGHAEAFFGQGTRLTVV.

The chain carries TRBV7-6 and TRBJ2-7; 7 bases fit TRBD1. V was clipped by 4 bases and J by 2 bases; unmatched bases: 8. The CDR3 is made up of 15 amino acids. Germline values: CDR1 SGHVS, CDR2 FNYEAQ. CDR3 region: CASSSRGRGAYEQYF. The CDR3 DNA follows: TGTGCCAGCAGCTCAAGGGGGCGTGGGGCCTACGAGCAGTACTTC.

V is TRBV5-1 and J is TRBJ1-1; 10 bases line up with TRBD1. This CDR3 region has 15 residues. Germline V gene data show CDR1 as SGHRS and CDR2 as YFSETQ. The V gene end was trimmed by 4 bases and the J gene end by 3 bases; junction bases not matched to a gene: 6. The CDR3 DNA reads as TGCGCCAGCAGCAACTCCGGGACAGGGGACACTGAAGCTTTCTTT. Translating it yields CASSNSGTGDTEAFF.

The chain uses TRBV11-2 and TRBJ2-1; D may be TRBD2 (5 bases). The germline V gene has CDR1 SGHAT and CDR2 FQNNGV. This CDR3 contains 13 residues. Trimming took 1 base from V and 8 from J, leaving 9 bases between them. CDR3 amino acids: CASSLALGDEQFF. The CDR3 bases are TGTGCCAGCAGCTTAGCGTTGGGAGATGAGCAGTTCTTC.

The rearrangement links TRBV7-9 to TRBJ2-6; 7 bases agree with TRBD1. V gave up 5 bases and J gave up 0 bases; unmatched junction bases: 7. Germline CDR1 reads SEHNR; CDR2 reads FQNEAQ (reference sequence). The CDR3 has 17 residues. CDR3 residues: CASSGAGTASGANVLTF. CDR3 nucleotides: TGTGCCAGCAGCGGAGCCGGGACAGCCTCTGGGGCCAACGTCCTGACTTTC.

This clone appeared a single time. The rearrangement joins TRBV6-5 to TRBJ2-2; tentatively, D is TRBD2 (6 bases). Germline CDR1 reads MNHEY; CDR2 reads SVGAGI. Deletions cut 1 base from V and 7 bases from J, with 10 bases between. This CDR3 has 14 residues. CDR3 nucleotides: TGTGCCAGCAGTTACTTGGGGGGAGACGGGGAGCTGTTTTTT. Encoded protein: CASSYLGGDGELFF.

DNA of the CDR3: TGTGCCAGCAGCCTCCTAATGGGCGCGAACACTGAAGCTTTCTTT. Amino acids: CASSLLMGANTEAFF. The rearrangement links TRBV7-6 to TRBJ1-1; D unresolved. The CDR3 loop spans 15 amino acids. Trimming pared 5 bases from V and 1 base from J, leaving 14 bases between. Germline V gene sequence: CDR1 SGHVS, CDR2 FNYEAQ. Supplemented by reference TRBV7-6 and TRBJ1-1, the full variable domain reads GAGVSQSPRYKVTKRGQDVALRCDPISGHVSLYWYRQALGQGPEFLTYFNYEAQQDKSGLPNDRFSAERPEGSISTLTIQRTEQRDSAMYRCASSLLMGANTEAFFGQGTRLTVV.

This clone was seen a few times. As DNA, the CDR3 is TGCGCCAGCAGTGTACTGGCTTTCTTT. Protein sequence: CASSVLAFF. The chain uses TRBV10-1 and TRBJ1-1; D not resolved. V was cut by 4 bases and J by 11 bases, with 5 bases left in between. Germline V gene sequence: CDR1 WNHNN, CDR2 SYGVQD (reference sequence). The CDR3 has 9 amino acids.

This chain uses TRBV7-2 with TRBJ1-3, with TRBD1 matching over 8 bases. This CDR3 contains 18 residues. After removal of 2 bases from V and 0 bases from J, the junction contained 9 bases not matched to a gene. CDR1 and CDR2 from the germline V gene are SGHTA and FQGNSA. CDR3 in amino acids: CASSLSGQVISSGNTIYF. The CDR3 DNA sequence: TGTGCCAGCAGCTTATCGGGACAGGTGATAAGCTCTGGAAACACCATATATTTT.

This chain uses TRBV3-1 (or the pseudogene TRBV3-2) with TRBJ2-2; 8 nucleotides match TRBD2. The CDR3 consists of 19 residues. The germline V gene has CDR1 LGHDT and CDR2 YNNKEL (reference sequence). V gave up 1 base and J gave up 4 bases; unmatched junction bases: 14. The CDR3: CASSQGAGGLPRGTGELFF. CDR3 nucleotides: TGTGCCAGCAGCCAAGGCGCGGGGGGACTACCGCGAGGCACCGGGGAGCTGTTTTTT.